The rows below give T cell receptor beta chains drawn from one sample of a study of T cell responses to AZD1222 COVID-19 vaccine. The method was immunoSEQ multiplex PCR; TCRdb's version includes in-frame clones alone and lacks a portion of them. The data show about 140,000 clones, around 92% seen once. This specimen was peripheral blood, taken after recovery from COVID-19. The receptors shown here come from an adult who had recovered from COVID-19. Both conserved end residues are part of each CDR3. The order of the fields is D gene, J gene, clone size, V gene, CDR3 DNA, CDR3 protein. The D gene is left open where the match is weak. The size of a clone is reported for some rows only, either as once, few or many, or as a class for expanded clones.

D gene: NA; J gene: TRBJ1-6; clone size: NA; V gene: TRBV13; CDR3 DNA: TGTGCCAGCAGCTCGGACAGCGGGACCTCCTATAATTCACCCCTCCACTTT; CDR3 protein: CASSSDSGTSYNSPLHF
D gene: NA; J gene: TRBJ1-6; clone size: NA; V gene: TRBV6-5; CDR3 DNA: TGTGCCAGCAACCTCCCGTTAGTCCCCCTCCACTTT; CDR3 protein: CASNLPLVPLHF
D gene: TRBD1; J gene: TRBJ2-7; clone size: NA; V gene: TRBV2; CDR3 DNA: TGTGCTACCAGAGGGGGACAGTCACCCTACGAGCAGTACTTC; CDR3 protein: CATRGGQSPYEQYF
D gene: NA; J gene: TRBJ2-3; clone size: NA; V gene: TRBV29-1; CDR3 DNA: TGCAGCGTTGCAGGGACCGGGACTATAGGGGGGGGAGATACGCAGTATTTT; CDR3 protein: CSVAGTGTIGGGDTQYF
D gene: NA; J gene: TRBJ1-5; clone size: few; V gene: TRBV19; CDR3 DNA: TGTGCCAGTAGTATAAGGGGGGATAGCAATCAGCCCCAGCATTTT; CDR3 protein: CASSIRGDSNQPQHF
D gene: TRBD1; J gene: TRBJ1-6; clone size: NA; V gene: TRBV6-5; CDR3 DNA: TGTGCCAGCAGTTCCCGACAGGGTCCTTCACCCCTCCACTTT; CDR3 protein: CASSSRQGPSPLHF
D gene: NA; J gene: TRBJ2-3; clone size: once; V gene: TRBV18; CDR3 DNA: TGTGCCAGCTCACCACCGTCCCAGCCAACAGATACGCAGTATTTT; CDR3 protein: CASSPPSQPTDTQYF
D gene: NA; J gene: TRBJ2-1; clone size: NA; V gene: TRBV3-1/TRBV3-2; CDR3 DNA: TGTGCCAGCAGCCAAGATACCTACAATGAGCAGTTCTTC; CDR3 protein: CASSQDTYNEQFF
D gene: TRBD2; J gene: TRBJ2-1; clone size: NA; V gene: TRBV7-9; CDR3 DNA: TGTGCCAGCAGCTTACGCGGGAGAGTAAATGAGCAGTTCTTC; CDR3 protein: CASSLRGRVNEQFF
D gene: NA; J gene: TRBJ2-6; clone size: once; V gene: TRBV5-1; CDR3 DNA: TGCGCCAGCAGCTTGGCGCCAGGGCCTTTCTCTGGGGCCAACGTCCTGACTTTC; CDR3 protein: CASSLAPGPFSGANVLTF
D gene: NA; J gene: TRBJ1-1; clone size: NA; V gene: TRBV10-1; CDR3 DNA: TGCGCCAGCAGTTCGGCCTTTAACGAAGCTTTCTTT; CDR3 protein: CASSSAFNEAFF
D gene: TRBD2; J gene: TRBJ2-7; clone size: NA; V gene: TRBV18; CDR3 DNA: TGTGCCAGCTCACCCGCGGGACTAGCGGGAGGATTCCCCTACGAGCAGTACTTC; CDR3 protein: CASSPAGLAGGFPYEQYF
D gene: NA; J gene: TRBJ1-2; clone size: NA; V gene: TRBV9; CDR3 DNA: TGTGCCAGCAGTACCCCGGAAGGCTACACCTTC; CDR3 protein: CASSTPEGYTF
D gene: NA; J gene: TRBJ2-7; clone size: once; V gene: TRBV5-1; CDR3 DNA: TGCGCCAGCAGCTGGTCAGGAGGATCCTACGAGCAGTACTTC; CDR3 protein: CASSWSGGSYEQYF
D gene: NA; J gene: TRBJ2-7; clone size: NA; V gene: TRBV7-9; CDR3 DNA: TGTGCCAGCAGCTTATCTGGCGTGCATTACGAGCAGTACTTC; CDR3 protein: CASSLSGVHYEQYF
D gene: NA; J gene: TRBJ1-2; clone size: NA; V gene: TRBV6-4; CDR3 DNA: TGTGCCCGAGAGGGGGTTTGCTATGGCTACACCTTC; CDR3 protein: CAREGVCYGYTF
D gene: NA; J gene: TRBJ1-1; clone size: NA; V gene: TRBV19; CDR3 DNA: TGTGCCAGTAGTTTGGTCCTTAACACTGAAGCTTTCTTT; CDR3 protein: CASSLVLNTEAFF
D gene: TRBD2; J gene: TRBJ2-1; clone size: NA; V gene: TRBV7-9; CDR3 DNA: TGTGCCAGCAGCCCGCGGGAGGATCGGAATGAGCAGTTCTTC; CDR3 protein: CASSPREDRNEQFF
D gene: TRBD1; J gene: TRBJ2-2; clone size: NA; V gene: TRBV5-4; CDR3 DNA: TGTGCCAGCTCCTTGGAAGGGGGCGCGAACACCGGGGAGCTGTTTTTT; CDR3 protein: CASSLEGGANTGELFF
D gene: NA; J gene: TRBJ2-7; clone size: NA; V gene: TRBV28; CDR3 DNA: TGTGCCAGCAGTTTTACAGCGATGGCCTACGAGCAGTACTTC; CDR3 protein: CASSFTAMAYEQYF
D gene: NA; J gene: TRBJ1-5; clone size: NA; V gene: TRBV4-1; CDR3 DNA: TGCGCCAGCAGCCAAGTACCGGGGGCCGGCAATCAGCCCCAGCATTTT; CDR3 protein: CASSQVPGAGNQPQHF
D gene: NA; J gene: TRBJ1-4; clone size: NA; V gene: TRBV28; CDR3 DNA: TGCGCCGCCGGGCGTAATGAAAAACTGTTTTTT; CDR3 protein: CAAGRNEKLFF
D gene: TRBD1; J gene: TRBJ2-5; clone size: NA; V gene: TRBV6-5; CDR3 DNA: TGTGCCAGCAGTTACTACCCGGGACAGAGAGAGACCCAGTACTTC; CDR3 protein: CASSYYPGQRETQYF
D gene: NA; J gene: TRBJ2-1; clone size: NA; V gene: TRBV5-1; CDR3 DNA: TGCGCCAGCAGCGGGGACCTTCCCTACAATGAGCAGTTCTTC; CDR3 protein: CASSGDLPYNEQFF
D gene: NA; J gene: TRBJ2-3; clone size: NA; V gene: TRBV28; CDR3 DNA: TGTGCCAGCAGTTCAGGACAGCGCACAGATACGCAGTATTTT; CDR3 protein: CASSSGQRTDTQYF
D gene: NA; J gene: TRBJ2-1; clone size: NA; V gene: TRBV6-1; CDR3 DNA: TGTGCCAGCAGTGAAATTAGCGGTTCCTACAATGAGCAGTTCTTC; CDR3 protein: CASSEISGSYNEQFF
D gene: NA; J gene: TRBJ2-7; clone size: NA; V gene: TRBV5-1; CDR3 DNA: TGCGCCAGCAGCTTGGCCGACGTTGAGGGCGAGCAGTACTTC; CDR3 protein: CASSLADVEGEQYF
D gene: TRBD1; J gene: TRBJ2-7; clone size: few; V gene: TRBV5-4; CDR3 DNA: TGTGCCAGCAGCCCTAGACAGGGGGTGACCTCGGGCGAGCAGTACTTC; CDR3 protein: CASSPRQGVTSGEQYF
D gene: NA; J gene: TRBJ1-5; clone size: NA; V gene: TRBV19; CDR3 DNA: TGTGCCAGTAGTGGAACAGGGCAAAACAATCAGCCCCAGCATTTT; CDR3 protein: CASSGTGQNNQPQHF
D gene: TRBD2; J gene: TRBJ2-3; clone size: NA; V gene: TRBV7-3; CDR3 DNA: TGTGCCAGCAGCTTAATCCGTGTGAGCGGGAGGGCCGATACGCAGTATTTT; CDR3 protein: CASSLIRVSGRADTQYF
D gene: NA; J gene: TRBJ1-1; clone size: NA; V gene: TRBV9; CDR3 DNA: TGTGCCAGCAGCTCTCGGGGCGTGAACACTGAAGCTTTCTTT; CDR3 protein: CASSSRGVNTEAFF
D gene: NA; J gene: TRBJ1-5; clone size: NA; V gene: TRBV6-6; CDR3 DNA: TGTGCCAGCAGTTACTCCCAGGGCGCGGGGCAGCCCCAGCATTTT; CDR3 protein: CASSYSQGAGQPQHF
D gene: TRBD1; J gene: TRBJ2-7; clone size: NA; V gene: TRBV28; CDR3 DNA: TGTGCCAGCAGCACCCCGGACAGGAAAACCTACGAGCAGTACTTC; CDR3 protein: CASSTPDRKTYEQYF
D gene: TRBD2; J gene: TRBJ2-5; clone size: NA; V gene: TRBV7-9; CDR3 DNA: TGTGCCAGCAGCTTTACTAGCGGGGGCCCCCAGTACTTC; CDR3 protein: CASSFTSGGPQYF
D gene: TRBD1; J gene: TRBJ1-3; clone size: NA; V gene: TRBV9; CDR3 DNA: TGTGCCAGCAGCGTAACAGGACAGGGGGCTGGAAACACCATATATTTT; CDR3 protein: CASSVTGQGAGNTIYF
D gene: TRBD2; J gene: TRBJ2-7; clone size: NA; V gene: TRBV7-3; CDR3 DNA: TGTGCCAGCAGCTTAAGACTAGCAGATGAGCAGTACTTC; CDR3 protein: CASSLRLADEQYF
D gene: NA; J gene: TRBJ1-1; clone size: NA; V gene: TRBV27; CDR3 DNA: TGTGCCAGCAGTTTATCGGGGCTCACTGAAGCTTTCTTT; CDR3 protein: CASSLSGLTEAFF
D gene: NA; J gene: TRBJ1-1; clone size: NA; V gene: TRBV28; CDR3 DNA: TGTGCCAGCAGTCCCCCAGGGAAGGAAGCTTTCTTT; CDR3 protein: CASSPPGKEAFF
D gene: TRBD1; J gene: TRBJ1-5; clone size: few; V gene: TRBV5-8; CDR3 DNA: TGTGCCAGCAGCTTGGGAGACAGGGGGCATCAGCCCCAGCATTTT; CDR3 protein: CASSLGDRGHQPQHF
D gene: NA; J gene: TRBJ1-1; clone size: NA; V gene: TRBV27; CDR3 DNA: TGTGCCAGCAGTGGCGGCACTGAAGCTTTCTTT; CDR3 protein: CASSGGTEAFF
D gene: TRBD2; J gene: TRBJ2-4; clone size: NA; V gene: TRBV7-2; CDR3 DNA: TGTGCCAGCAGCTTAGGACTAGCGGGAGGAGAAAACATTCAGTACTTC; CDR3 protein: CASSLGLAGGENIQYF
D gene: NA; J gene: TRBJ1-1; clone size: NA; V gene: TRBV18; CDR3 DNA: TGTGCCAGCTCACGAAACAATCAGGGTCACACTGAAGCTTTCTTT; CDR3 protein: CASSRNNQGHTEAFF
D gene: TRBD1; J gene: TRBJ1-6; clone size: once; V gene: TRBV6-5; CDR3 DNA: TGTGCCAGCAGAGAGGACAGGTCTTCACCCCTCCACTTT; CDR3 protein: CASREDRSSPLHF
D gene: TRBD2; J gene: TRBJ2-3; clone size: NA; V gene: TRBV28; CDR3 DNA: TGTGCCAGCACCCTTGCGGGACTAGCGGGGAGCGGCCTATTCAGCACAGATACGCAGTATTTT; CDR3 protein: CASTLAGLAGSGLFSTDTQYF
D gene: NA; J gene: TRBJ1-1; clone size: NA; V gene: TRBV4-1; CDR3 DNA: TGCGCCAGCAGCCAAGAACAAGGGAACACTGAAGCTTTCTTT; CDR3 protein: CASSQEQGNTEAFF
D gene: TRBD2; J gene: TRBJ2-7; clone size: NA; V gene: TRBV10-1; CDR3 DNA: TGCGCCAGCAGTGAGTCAGGACTAGCCGCATACGGGCAGTACTTC; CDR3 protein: CASSESGLAAYGQYF
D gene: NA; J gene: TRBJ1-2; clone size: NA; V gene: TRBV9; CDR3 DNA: TGTGCCAGCAGCGGATACCTCTATGGCTACACCTTC; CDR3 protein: CASSGYLYGYTF
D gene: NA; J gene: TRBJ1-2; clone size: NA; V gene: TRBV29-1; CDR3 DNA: TGCAGCGTCCCAAATTGGGGGCAGGACTATGGCTACACCTTC; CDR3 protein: CSVPNWGQDYGYTF
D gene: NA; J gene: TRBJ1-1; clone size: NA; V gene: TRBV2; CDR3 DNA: TGTGCCAGCAGTTTCCAGGGGCGTCGGGTGAACACTGAAGCTTTCTTT; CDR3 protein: CASSFQGRRVNTEAFF
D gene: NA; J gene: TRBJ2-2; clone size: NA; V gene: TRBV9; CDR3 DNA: TGTGCCAGCAGCCCAAGGACAGAGGGTACCGGGGAGCTGTTTTTT; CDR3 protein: CASSPRTEGTGELFF
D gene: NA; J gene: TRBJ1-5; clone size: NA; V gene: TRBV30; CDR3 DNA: TGTGCCTTTTCGGTCGATGGGGACCAGCCCCAGCATTTT; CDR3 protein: CAFSVDGDQPQHF
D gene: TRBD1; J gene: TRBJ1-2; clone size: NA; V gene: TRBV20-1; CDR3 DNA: TGCAGTGCTAGTCTTGACAGGGGATCCAACTATGGCTACACCTTC; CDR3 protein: CSASLDRGSNYGYTF
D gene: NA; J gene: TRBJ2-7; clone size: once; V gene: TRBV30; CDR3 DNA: TGTGCCTGGAGCGGGCACTCGATTCAACCCTACGAGCAGTACTTC; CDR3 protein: CAWSGHSIQPYEQYF
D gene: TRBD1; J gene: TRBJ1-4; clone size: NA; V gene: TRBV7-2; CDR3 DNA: TGTGCCAGCAGCTTAGACGGGACAGGCATCGAAAAACTGTTTTTT; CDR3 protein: CASSLDGTGIEKLFF
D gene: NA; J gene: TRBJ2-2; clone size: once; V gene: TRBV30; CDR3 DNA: TGTGCCTGGAGTCCAGGGTCCTGGGCCGGGGAGCTGTTTTTT; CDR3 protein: CAWSPGSWAGELFF
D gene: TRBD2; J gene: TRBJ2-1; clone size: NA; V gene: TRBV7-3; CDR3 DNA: TGTGCCAGCAGCACTAGCGGGGTCTACAATGAGCAGTTCTTC; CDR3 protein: CASSTSGVYNEQFF
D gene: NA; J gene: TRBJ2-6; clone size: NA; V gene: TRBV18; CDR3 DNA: TGTGCCAGCTCACCCTACCAAGGGAAGTCTTCTGGGGCCAACGTCCTGACTTTC; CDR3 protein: CASSPYQGKSSGANVLTF
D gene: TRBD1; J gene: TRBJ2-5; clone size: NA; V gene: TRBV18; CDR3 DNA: TGTGCCAGCTCACACGACAGGGATCAAGAGACCCAGTACTTC; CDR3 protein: CASSHDRDQETQYF
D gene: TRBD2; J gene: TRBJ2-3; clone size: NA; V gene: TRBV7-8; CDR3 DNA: TGTGCCAGCAGCATCTATAGCGGGGCTAGCACAGATACGCAGTATTTT; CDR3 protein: CASSIYSGASTDTQYF
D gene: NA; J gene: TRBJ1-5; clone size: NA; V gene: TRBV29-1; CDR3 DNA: TGCAGCGTTGCACAGGGCTGGGGTCAGCCCCAGCATTTT; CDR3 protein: CSVAQGWGQPQHF